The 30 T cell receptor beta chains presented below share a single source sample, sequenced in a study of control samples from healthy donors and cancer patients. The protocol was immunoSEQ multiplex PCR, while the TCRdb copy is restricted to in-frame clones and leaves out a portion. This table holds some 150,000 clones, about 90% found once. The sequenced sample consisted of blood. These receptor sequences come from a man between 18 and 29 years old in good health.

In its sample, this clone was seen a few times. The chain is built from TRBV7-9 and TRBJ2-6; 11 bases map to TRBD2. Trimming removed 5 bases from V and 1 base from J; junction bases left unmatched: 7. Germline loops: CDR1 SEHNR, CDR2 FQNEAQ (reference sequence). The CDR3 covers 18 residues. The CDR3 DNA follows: TGTGCCAGCAGCGCGACTAGCGGGGTCACGTCTGGGGCCAACGTCCTGACTTTC. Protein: CASSATSGVTSGANVLTF.

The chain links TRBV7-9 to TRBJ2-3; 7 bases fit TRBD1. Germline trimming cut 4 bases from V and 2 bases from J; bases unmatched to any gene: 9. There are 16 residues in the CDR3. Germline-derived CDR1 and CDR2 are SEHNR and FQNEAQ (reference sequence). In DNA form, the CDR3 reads TGTGCCAGCAGCTCAAATACCCAGGGGGTCACAGATACGCAGTATTTT. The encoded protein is CASSSNTQGVTDTQYF.

The CDR3 DNA sequence: TGTGCCAGCAGCTTGGCGGGGGGGCCTAGCACCGGGGAGCTGTTTTTT. This codes for CASSLAGGPSTGELFF. The chain has TRBV5-6 and TRBJ2-2, with 8 bases identical to TRBD2. In germline, CDR1 is SGHDT, CDR2 YYEEEE. Trimming cost V 0 bases and J 4 bases; bases outside gene matches: 5. The CDR3 covers 16 residues.

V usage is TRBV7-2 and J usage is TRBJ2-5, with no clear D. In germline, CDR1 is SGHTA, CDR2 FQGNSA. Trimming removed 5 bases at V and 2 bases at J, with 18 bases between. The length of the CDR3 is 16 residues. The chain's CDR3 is CASSPPGTASQETQYF. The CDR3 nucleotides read TGTGCCAGCAGCCCCCCCGGCACAGCCTCTCAAGAGACCCAGTACTTC.

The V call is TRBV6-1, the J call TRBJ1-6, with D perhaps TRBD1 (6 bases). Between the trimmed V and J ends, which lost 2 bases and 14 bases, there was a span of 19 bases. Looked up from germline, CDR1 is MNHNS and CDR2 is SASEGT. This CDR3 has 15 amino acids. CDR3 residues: CASSEMAGDGQALHF. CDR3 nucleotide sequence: TGTGCCAGCAGTGAAATGGCAGGGGACGGACAAGCCCTCCACTTT.

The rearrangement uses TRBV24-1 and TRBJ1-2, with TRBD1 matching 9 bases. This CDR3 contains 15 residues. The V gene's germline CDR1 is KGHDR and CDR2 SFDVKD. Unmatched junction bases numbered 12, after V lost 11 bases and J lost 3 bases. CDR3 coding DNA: TGTGCCAGCCGAGGGACAGGGACCACGGACTATGGCTACACCTTC. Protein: CASRGTGTTDYGYTF.

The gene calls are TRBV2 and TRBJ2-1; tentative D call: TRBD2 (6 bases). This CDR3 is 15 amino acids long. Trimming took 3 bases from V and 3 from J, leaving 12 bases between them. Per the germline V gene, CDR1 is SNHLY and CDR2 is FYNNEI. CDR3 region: CASSDRRGNYNEQFF. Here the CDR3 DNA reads TGTGCCAGCAGTGATAGGCGCGGGAACTACAATGAGCAGTTCTTC.

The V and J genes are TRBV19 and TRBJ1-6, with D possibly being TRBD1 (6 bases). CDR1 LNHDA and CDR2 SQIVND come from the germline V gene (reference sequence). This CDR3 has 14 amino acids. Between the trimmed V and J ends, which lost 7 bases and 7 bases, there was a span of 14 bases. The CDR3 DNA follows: TGTGCCAGTAACGCACAGGGAGGAAATTCACCCCTCCACTTT. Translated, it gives CASNAQGGNSPLHF.

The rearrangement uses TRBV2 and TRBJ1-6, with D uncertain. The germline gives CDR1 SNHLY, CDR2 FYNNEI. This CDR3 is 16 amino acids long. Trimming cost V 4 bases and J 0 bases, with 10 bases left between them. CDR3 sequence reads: CASSVLSSSYNSPLHF. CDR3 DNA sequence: TGTGCCAGCAGTGTACTGTCGAGCTCCTATAATTCACCCCTCCACTTT.

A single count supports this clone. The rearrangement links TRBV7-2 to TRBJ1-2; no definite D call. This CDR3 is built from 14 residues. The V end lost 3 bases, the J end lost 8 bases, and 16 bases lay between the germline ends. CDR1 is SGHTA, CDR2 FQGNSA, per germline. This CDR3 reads CASSFTVEGLGYTF. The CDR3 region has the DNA TGTGCCAGCAGCTTTACGGTCGAAGGGTTAGGCTACACCTTC.

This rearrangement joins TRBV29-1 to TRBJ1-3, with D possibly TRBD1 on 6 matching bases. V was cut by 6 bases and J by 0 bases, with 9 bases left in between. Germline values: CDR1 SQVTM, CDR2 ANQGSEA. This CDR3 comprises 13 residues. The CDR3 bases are TGCAGCGTAGGACAGAGCTCTGGAAACACCATATATTTT. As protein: CSVGQSSGNTIYF. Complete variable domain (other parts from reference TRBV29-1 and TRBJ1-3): SAVISQKPSRDICQRGTSLTIQCQVDSQVTMMFWYRQQPGQSLTLIATANQGSEATYESGFVIDKFPISRPNLTFSTLTVSNMSPEDSSIYLCSVGQSSGNTIYFGEGSWLTVV.

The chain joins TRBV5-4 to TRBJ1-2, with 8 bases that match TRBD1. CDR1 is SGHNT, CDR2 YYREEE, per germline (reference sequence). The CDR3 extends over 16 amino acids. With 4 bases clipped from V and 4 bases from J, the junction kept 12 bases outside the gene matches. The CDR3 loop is CASSAGGQGASYGYTF. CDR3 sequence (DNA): TGTGCCAGCAGCGCCGGCGGGCAGGGGGCCTCCTATGGCTACACCTTC. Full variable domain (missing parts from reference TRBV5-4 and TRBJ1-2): ETGVTQSPTHLIKTRGQQVTLRCSSQSGHNTVSWYQQALGQGPQFIFQYYREEENGRGNFPPRFSGLQFPNYSSELNVNALELDDSALYLCASSAGGQGASYGYTFGSGTRLTVV.

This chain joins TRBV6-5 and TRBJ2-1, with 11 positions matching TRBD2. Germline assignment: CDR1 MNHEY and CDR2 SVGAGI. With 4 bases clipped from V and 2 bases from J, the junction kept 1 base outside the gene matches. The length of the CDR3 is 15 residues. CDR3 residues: CASSSSGGTYNEQFF. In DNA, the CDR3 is TGTGCCAGCAGTTCTAGCGGGGGGACCTACAATGAGCAGTTCTTC.

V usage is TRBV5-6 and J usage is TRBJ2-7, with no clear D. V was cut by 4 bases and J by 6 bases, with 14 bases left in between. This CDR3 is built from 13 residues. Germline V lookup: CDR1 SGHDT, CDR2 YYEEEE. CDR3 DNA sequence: TGTGCCAGCAGCGCAATACAGACTTTCGAGCAGTACTTC. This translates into CASSAIQTFEQYF. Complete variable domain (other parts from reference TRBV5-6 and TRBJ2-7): DAGVTQSPTHLIKTRGQQVTLRCSPKSGHDTVSWYQQALGQGPQFIFQYYEEEERQRGNFPDRFSGHQFPNYSSELNVNALLLGDSALYLCASSAIQTFEQYFGPGTRLTVT.

CDR3 nucleotide sequence: TGCGCCAGCTGGGGGAGGGCCGATCGGGAGCAGTTCTTC. As protein: CASWGRADREQFF. The chain couples TRBV5-1 to TRBJ2-1; 7 bases are shared with TRBD2. The germline V gene has CDR1 SGHRS and CDR2 YFSETQ. CDR3 length: 13 amino acids. J was trimmed by 10 bases and V by 7 bases; bases with no gene match: 11.

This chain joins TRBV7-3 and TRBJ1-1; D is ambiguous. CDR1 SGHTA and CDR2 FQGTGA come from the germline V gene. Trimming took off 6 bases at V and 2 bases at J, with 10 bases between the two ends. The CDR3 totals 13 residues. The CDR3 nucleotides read TGTGCCAGCAGACTAAGTCAAAACACTGAAGCTTTCTTT. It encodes CASRLSQNTEAFF.

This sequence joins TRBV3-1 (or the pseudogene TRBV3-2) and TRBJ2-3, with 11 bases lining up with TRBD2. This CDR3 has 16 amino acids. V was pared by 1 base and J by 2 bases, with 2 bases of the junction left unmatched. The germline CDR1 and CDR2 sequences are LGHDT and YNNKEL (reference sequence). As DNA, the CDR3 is TGTGCCAGCAGCCAAGTACTAGCGGGGGACACAGATACGCAGTATTTT. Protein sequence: CASSQVLAGDTDTQYF.

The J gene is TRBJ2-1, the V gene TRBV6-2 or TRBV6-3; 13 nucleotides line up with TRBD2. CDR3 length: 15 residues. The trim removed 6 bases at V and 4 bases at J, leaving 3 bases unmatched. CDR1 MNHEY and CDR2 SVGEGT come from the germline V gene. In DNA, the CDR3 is TGTGCCAGCAGCCGACTAGCGGGGGGTTACAATGAGCAGTTCTTC. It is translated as CASSRLAGGYNEQFF.

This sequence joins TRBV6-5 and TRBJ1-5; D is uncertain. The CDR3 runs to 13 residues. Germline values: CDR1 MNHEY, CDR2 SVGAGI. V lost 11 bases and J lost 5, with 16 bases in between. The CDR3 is CALVERAYQPQHF. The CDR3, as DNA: TGTGCCCTCGTAGAGCGGGCATATCAGCCCCAGCATTTT.

CDR3 sequence: CASSEDSEQYF. CDR3 coding DNA: TGTGCCAGCAGTGAAGACAGCGAGCAGTACTTC. The chain carries TRBV2 and TRBJ2-7, with D hard to call. V lost 1 base, J lost 6 bases, and 4 bases lay in between. CDR1 is SNHLY and CDR2 is FYNNEI in the germline V gene. The CDR3 contains 11 residues.

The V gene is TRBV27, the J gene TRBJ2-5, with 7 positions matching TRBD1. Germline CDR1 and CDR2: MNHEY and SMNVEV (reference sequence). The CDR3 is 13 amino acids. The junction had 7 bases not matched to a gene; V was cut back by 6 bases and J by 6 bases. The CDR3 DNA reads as TGTGCCAGCAGAGACAGGGCTGAGAAGACCCAGTACTTC. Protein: CASRDRAEKTQYF.

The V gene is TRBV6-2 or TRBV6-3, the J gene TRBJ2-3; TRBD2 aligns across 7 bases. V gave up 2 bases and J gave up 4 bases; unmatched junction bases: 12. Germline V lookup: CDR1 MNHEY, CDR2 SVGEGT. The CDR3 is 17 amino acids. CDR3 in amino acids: CASSYRQTSPEADTQYF. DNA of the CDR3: TGTGCCAGCAGTTACCGGCAGACTAGCCCGGAGGCAGATACGCAGTATTTT.

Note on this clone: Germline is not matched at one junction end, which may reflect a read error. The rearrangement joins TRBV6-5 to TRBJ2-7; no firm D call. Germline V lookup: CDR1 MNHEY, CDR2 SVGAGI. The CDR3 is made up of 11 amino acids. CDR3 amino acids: CASSNSYEQYF. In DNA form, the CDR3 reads TGTGCCAGCAGTAACTCCTACGAGCAGTACTTC.

The CDR3 DNA follows: TGTGCCAGCAGGAGAACTGGAAACACCATATATTTT. Translating gives CASRRTGNTIYF. The gene calls are TRBV7-9 and TRBJ1-3, with no clear D. With 6 bases removed from V and 2 bases from J, the gap between germline ends came to 5 bases. This CDR3 contains 12 residues. Germline V lookup: CDR1 SEHNR, CDR2 FQNEAQ (reference sequence).

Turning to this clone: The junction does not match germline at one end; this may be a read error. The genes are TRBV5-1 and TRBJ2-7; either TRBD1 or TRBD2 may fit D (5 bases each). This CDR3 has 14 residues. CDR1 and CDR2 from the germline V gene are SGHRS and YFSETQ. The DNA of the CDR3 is TGCGCCAGCAGCTTGGCGGGCTCCCGGGACCTCCGGGACTTC. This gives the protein CASSLAGSRDLRDF. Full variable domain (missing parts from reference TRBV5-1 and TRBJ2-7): KAGVTQTPRYLIKTRGQQVTLSCSPISGHRSVSWYQQTPGQGLQFLFEYFSETQRNKGNFPGRFSGRQFSNSRSEMNVSTLELGDSALYLCASSLAGSRDLRDFGPGTRLTVT.

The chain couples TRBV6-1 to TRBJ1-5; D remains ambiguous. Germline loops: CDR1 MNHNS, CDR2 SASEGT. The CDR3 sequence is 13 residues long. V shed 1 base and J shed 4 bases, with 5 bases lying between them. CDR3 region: CASSEDGNQPQHF. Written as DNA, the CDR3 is TGTGCCAGCAGTGAAGACGGAAATCAGCCCCAGCATTTT.

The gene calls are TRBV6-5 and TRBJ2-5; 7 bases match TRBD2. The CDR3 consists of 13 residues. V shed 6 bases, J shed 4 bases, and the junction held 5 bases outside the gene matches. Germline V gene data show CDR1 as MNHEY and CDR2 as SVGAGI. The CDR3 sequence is CASRKTSIETQYF. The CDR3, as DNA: TGTGCCAGCAGGAAGACTAGCATAGAGACCCAGTACTTC.

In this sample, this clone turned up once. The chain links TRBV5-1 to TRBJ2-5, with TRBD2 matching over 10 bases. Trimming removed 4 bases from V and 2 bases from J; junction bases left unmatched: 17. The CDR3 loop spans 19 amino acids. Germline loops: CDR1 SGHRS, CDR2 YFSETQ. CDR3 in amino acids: CASSPAGASGGLGQETQYF. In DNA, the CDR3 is TGCGCCAGCAGCCCGGCCGGGGCTAGCGGGGGCCTAGGGCAAGAGACCCAGTACTTC.

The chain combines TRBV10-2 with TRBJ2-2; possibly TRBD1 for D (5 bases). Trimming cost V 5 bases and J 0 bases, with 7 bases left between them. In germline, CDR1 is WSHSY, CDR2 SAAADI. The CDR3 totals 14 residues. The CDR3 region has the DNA TGCGCCAGCAGTAAGGGGCCGAACACCGGGGAGCTGTTTTTT. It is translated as CASSKGPNTGELFF.

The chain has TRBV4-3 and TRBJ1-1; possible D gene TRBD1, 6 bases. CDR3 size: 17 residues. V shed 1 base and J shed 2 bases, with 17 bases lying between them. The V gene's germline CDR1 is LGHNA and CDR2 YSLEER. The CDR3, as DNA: TGCGCCAGCAGCCAAGGGGGGCAACGTTCGGTCAACACTGAAGCTTTCTTT. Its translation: CASSQGGQRSVNTEAFF.